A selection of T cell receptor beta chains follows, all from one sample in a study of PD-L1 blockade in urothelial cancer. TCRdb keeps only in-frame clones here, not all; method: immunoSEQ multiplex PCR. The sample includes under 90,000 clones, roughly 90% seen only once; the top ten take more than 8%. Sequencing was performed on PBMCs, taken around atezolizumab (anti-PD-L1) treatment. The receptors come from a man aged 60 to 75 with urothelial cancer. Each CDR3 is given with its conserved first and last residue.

cdr3_aa: CASSASGSSYNEQFF; v_call: TRBV9; j_call: TRBJ2-1
cdr3_aa: CASRKTGGNYGYTF; v_call: TRBV9; j_call: TRBJ1-2
cdr3_aa: CASSLSRTGVEQYF; v_call: TRBV18; j_call: TRBJ2-7
cdr3_aa: CASSQETGNYGYTF; v_call: TRBV2; j_call: TRBJ1-2
cdr3_aa: CASSLQGPQGAFYEQYF; v_call: TRBV5-1; j_call: TRBJ2-7
cdr3_aa: CASSLELGNTIYF; v_call: TRBV7-2; j_call: TRBJ1-3
cdr3_aa: CASNTGTGGAWYF; v_call: TRBV6-5; j_call: TRBJ2-3
cdr3_aa: CASSLIVGRPTYEQYF; v_call: TRBV5-1; j_call: TRBJ2-7
cdr3_aa: CASSYGIRGNGYTF; v_call: TRBV6-5; j_call: TRBJ1-2
cdr3_aa: CSVMTPSYEQYF; v_call: TRBV29-1; j_call: TRBJ2-7
cdr3_aa: CASSPGLAHTGELFF; v_call: TRBV7-9; j_call: TRBJ2-2
cdr3_aa: CASSPRASGPSYNEQFF; v_call: TRBV18; j_call: TRBJ2-1
cdr3_aa: CASSSGQGAYEQYF; v_call: TRBV5-1; j_call: TRBJ2-7
cdr3_aa: CASSLGSGRTDTQYF; v_call: TRBV5-4; j_call: TRBJ2-3
cdr3_aa: CASSSRDRGLDEQYF; v_call: TRBV21-1; j_call: TRBJ2-7
cdr3_aa: CASSYSVAGENTIYF; v_call: TRBV6-5; j_call: TRBJ1-3
cdr3_aa: CASSPQGSNQPQHF; v_call: TRBV7-9; j_call: TRBJ1-5
cdr3_aa: CASIVPPKGAGQETQYF; v_call: TRBV25-1; j_call: TRBJ2-5
cdr3_aa: CASSLARTALGRSPGGSGANVLTF; v_call: TRBV5-1; j_call: TRBJ2-6
cdr3_aa: CASSRGGSYEQYF; v_call: TRBV11-2; j_call: TRBJ2-7
cdr3_aa: CASSLEGGQFPPQHF; v_call: TRBV7-2; j_call: TRBJ1-5
cdr3_aa: CASSVAGGRGDTQYF; v_call: TRBV9; j_call: TRBJ2-3
cdr3_aa: CASSQALAGGGEQFF; v_call: TRBV4-2; j_call: TRBJ2-1
cdr3_aa: CASSQGQENYNEQFF; v_call: TRBV5-4; j_call: TRBJ2-1
cdr3_aa: CASSPQVYEQYF; v_call: TRBV28; j_call: TRBJ2-7
cdr3_aa: CASSEGSLWAGGNSPLHF; v_call: TRBV2; j_call: TRBJ1-6
cdr3_aa: CASSWRPYNEQFF; v_call: TRBV19; j_call: TRBJ2-1
cdr3_aa: CAISDSPSLQETQYF; v_call: TRBV10-3; j_call: TRBJ2-5
cdr3_aa: CASSPTPTGDETQYF; v_call: TRBV6-1; j_call: TRBJ2-5
cdr3_aa: CAWSVRRGTGRYEPYF; v_call: TRBV30; j_call: TRBJ2-7
cdr3_aa: CASSFPPDRGEAFF; v_call: TRBV7-2; j_call: TRBJ1-1
cdr3_aa: CASSYSGARLEKLFF; v_call: TRBV6-5; j_call: TRBJ1-4
cdr3_aa: CASSLGASGSSYNEQFF; v_call: TRBV5-4; j_call: TRBJ2-1
cdr3_aa: CASSFRGSSSYEQYF; v_call: TRBV7-9; j_call: TRBJ2-7
cdr3_aa: CASSTGQGTPLHF; v_call: TRBV10-1; j_call: TRBJ1-6
cdr3_aa: CASSSVRASNEKLFF; v_call: TRBV6-5; j_call: TRBJ1-4
cdr3_aa: CASSPWTGGYEQYF; v_call: TRBV6-5; j_call: TRBJ2-7
cdr3_aa: CASSWTSGGAYEQYF; v_call: TRBV7-9; j_call: TRBJ2-7
cdr3_aa: CASSLIQGQTYEQYF; v_call: TRBV5-5; j_call: TRBJ2-7
cdr3_aa: CASSLSGGSSYEQYF; v_call: TRBV27; j_call: TRBJ2-7
cdr3_aa: CASSRITGLALRETQYF; v_call: TRBV14; j_call: TRBJ2-5
cdr3_aa: CASSRGTGAYEQYF; v_call: TRBV27; j_call: TRBJ2-7
cdr3_aa: CASSEGLSPRDTQYF; v_call: TRBV5-1; j_call: TRBJ2-3
cdr3_aa: CASSKGTSGTDTQYF; v_call: TRBV19; j_call: TRBJ2-3
cdr3_aa: CASSQDYRDEGTQYF; v_call: TRBV4-3; j_call: TRBJ2-3
cdr3_aa: CASSLGGAGGETQYF; v_call: TRBV6-6; j_call: TRBJ2-5
cdr3_aa: CASSRTGRDEKLFF; v_call: TRBV10-2; j_call: TRBJ1-4